This record concerns one T cell receptor (beta chain) sequence. The target of this receptor is not known. There are no base qualities to consult, and no much larger clone falls within one base. This sample is part of a study of T cell responses to AZD1222 COVID-19 vaccine (dated by TCRdb to the early 2020s). For the wider study: A total of just over 230 trial participants underwent TCR sequencing, of whom 207 had received two doses of AZD1222 and approximately 25 had received two doses of the MenACWY control vaccine. Trial participants were enrolled into age subgroups of 18-55, 56-69 and 70-plus years, which contained approximately 150, 28 and 58 TCR-sequenced participants, respectively.

The CDR3 regions of human TCRbeta chains were analyzed by immunosequencing. Concerning the study's data processing: TCRs in the repertoires were compared against a reference library of SARS-CoV-2-specific TCRs that had been generated with the MIRA antigen-specificity platform. Breadth meant the fraction of unique TCRs that were SARS-CoV-2-associated, whereas depth meant the fraction of total T cells that were SARS-CoV-2-associated. Using the MIRA data, every spike-specific TCR was mapped to the spike region that the TCR reacted to and assigned to either a CD4 or a CD8 class. Log10-transformed breadth and depth values were compared by one-way ANOVA with Sidak's multiple comparisons tests. In TCRdb, the immuneACCESS table is reduced to in-frame sequences with V and J assigned. These tables do not hold every clone; where another copy was compared, an unresolved V gene accounts for under half, and the others remain unexplained. From that table come the V and J calls and clone size; the DNA was used to work out D and trimming. This sample holds 150,000 to 200,000 clones; 94% were observed only once. In total, the top ten clones hold under 6% of the sample.

The research as a whole found: Reportedly, almost half of the unique spike-specific TCRs recognized epitopes lying outside the regions that are mutated in the B.1.351 and B.1.1.7 variants. Conclusions about previously exposed vaccinees are limited because only six or seven AZD1222 recipients were SARS-CoV-2 seropositive at baseline. Because no samples from the day 14 peak response were available, repertoires could be characterized only after the peak T cell response. A significant rise in spike-specific TCR breadth and depth was observed after two AZD1222 doses relative to day 0 and relative to MenACWY recipients. Participants were mostly white British and included more females than males, and it was suggested by the authors that clonal diversity may have been underestimated. The 56-69-year group was small, and its depth increase did not reach significance, likely because of low power. The whole spike protein was spanned by vaccine-associated CD4 TCRs, and dominant responses were seen in regions 160-218 and 743-854.

Interpreted using the paper, the time point label stands for: about 28 days (+/-7) after the second vaccine dose. AZD1222 recipients given second doses at about 4 weeks or at about 12 weeks were pooled, since spike-specific TCR depth and breadth were not found to differ between the two schedules. Samples from vaccinated people were obtained from the UK trials COV001 and COV002, which included a single-blind randomized controlled phase 2/3 trial of AZD1222 (ChAdOx1 nCoV-19) in healthy adults. For TCRbeta chain sequencing, PBMC samples were collected from trial participants at day 0 and at day 28 after the second dose. Taken from the germline V gene, the CDR1 and CDR2 loops are SGHVS and FNYEAQ. Trimming takes 0 bases from V and 3 bases from J, and the germline ends sit 6 bases apart. From the cysteine up to the phenylalanine, the CDR3 has a length of 13 residues. Left in the record is the CDR3 DNA by itself, 39 bases read in frame from the first base.

The TCR was taken from an adult who received the AZD1222 COVID-19 vaccine. This material consisted of peripheral blood, taken 28 days after the second AZD1222 dose. In this chain, TRBV7-6 is recombined with TRBJ2-7, with no D gene named confidently. The CDR3 corresponds to CASSLASIYEQYF. The DNA sequence is as follows: TGTGCCAGCAGCTTAGCGTCCATCTACGAGCAGTACTTC.